This TCR beta chain was identified in a study of blood T cell repertoires in COVID-19. Whole-study context: The United States, Italy and Spain provided the acute and convalescent COVID-19 samples.

Authors' analysis steps: From reference gene primer amplification, estimates of nucleated cell counts were derived. Produced via immunoSEQ multiplex PCR; TCRdb's table is partial and in-frame only. V and J calls and clone size are as listed in that table; D and trimming were resolved from the DNA. The table records roughly 70,000 clones, roughly 80% of them present only once. Germline CDR1 is MGHRA and CDR2 is YSYEKL. V was shortened by 7 bases and J by 7 bases, with 11 bases between the two germline ends. The CDR3 totals 13 residues. Followed over time, Seattle patients had been enrolled while infection was active.

The TCR comes from a man aged 60-69 years with COVID-19, enrolled during active disease. This rearrangement joins TRBV4-1 to TRBJ1-6, with a weak D call TRBD1 (5 bases). Material for sequencing was peripheral blood. The CDR3 reads CASMGGGNSPLHF. The CDR3 DNA follows: TGCGCCAGCATGGGGGGGGGAAATTCACCCCTCCACTTT.